The rows below give T cell receptor beta chains drawn from one sample of a study of blood T cells in healthy people across ages. TCRdb itself ran the 5' RACE reads through MiXCR, one entry per CDR3 protein. The table records 600,000 to 1,000,000 distinct CDR3 sequences, roughly 60% of them present only once. Material: blood. The receptors were sampled from a man under 40 in good health. The conserved cysteine and the conserved F or W are not part of the CDR3 here. The order of the fields is V gene, J gene, CDR3 protein.

TRBV11-2,TRBJ2-3,ASSFRRGNTDTQY
TRBV6-6,TRBJ2-1,ASSPSGTSGSEQF
TRBV6-5,TRBJ2-1,ASSYQEGSEQF
TRBV9,TRBJ2-7,ASSVDEKLSSYEQY
TRBV29-1,TRBJ2-7,SVGEGAAYEQY
TRBV5-1,TRBJ1-1,ASSTFMNTEAF
TRBV29-1,TRBJ2-7,SVVGQGYEQY
TRBV6-5,-,ASSYSGTGKDEQY
TRBV4-2,TRBJ2-5,ASSPWTSGSGGETQY
TRBV7-2,TRBJ1-2,ASSYLSRRDGYT
TRBV20-1,TRBJ1-2,SAPTPGMYGYT
TRBV12-3/TRBV12-4,TRBJ1-4,ASTPGLSEKLF
TRBV4-3,TRBJ2-7,ASSQENMAGWSSYEQY
TRBV4-1,TRBJ2-5,ASSEIIAGAHQETQY
TRBV20-1,TRBJ2-7,SASRGGGRATYEQY
TRBV27,TRBJ1-6,ASKDPRWNSPFH
TRBV11-2,TRBJ2-1,ASSTVRGTNEQF
TRBV7-2,TRBJ2-1,ASSVRGTIYNEQF
TRBV15,TRBJ2-7,ATSRDSGQGNEQY
TRBV20-1,TRBJ1-6,SAREWDRGSSPLH
TRBV7-9,TRBJ2-6,ASSLMEGSGANVLT
TRBV7-2,TRBJ1-5,ASSLRLTDQPQH
TRBV18,TRBJ1-1,ASSPGQGQTEAF
TRBV10-3,-,AISGEQVSYEQY
TRBV4-1,TRBJ2-7,ASSPWSSYNEQY
TRBV10-3,TRBJ2-5,AISYQETQY
TRBV15,TRBJ2-7,ATRNGPGLKSYEQY
TRBV14,TRBJ1-1,AGSLSWDPVGAF
TRBV20-1,TRBJ2-7,SALDGSSYEQY
TRBV7-6,TRBJ2-5,ASSLASGVYETQY
TRBV20-1,TRBJ2-7,SAREKYEQY
TRBV7-9,TRBJ2-5,ASSSGQLHQETQY
TRBV7-2,TRBJ2-1,ASSFREDSSYNEQF
TRBV6-5,TRBJ2-3,ASSSQDRTQY
TRBV7-2,-,ASSYNTGDQETQY
TRBV25-1,TRBJ1-2,ASSRGGLEPYGYT
TRBV20-1,TRBJ2-5,SADEWDSFQETQY
TRBV9,TRBJ2-7,ASSAGQGRYEQY
TRBV2,TRBJ2-2,ASSQSTGELF
TRBV6-1,TRBJ2-1,ASSELAGVYNEQF
TRBV7-9,TRBJ2-2,ASSLAAGLANTGELF
TRBV4-2,TRBJ2-1,ASSQGLYEQF
TRBV7-3,TRBJ1-6,ASSLNGPNSPLH
TRBV7-2,TRBJ2-6,ASSPGANVLT